The rows below give T cell receptor beta chains drawn from one sample of a study of human T cells and chemical hapten exposure. TCRdb re-called the RACE reads through MiXCR, storing one row per CDR3 protein. Altogether tens of thousands of distinct CDR3 sequences are present, about 10% being singletons, with the ten largest covering about 3.7%. Specimen: whole blood, collected in connection with sensitization to the hapten diphenylcyclopropenone (DPC). All receptors come from a woman in her sixties or seventies with alopecia areata. Some clones in this sample may be carry-over from other donors' samples. The CDR3 runs from the conserved cysteine through the conserved F or W. A D gene is named only where the DNA matches it firmly. Only part of the rows carry a size: once, few, many, or a class if the clone is expanded.

d_gene	v_gene	j_gene	abundance	CDR3aa	CDR3nt
.	TRBV27	TRBJ1-4	few	CASSSGTTNEKLFF	TGTGCCAGCAGTTCAGGGACTACAAATGAAAAACTGTTTTTT
.	TRBV29-1	TRBJ2-1	.	CSVDNAYSYNEQFF	TGCAGCGTTGATAACGCTTACTCCTACAATGAGCAGTTCTTC
.	TRBV7-7	TRBJ2-5	few	CASSLGSGIQETQYF	TGTGCTAGCAGCTTAGGTTCTGGTATTCAGGAGACCCAGTACTTC
TRBD1	TRBV20-1	TRBJ1-6	many	CSARDRGQGNSPLHF	TGCAGTGCTAGAGATCGGGGACAGGGAAATTCACCCCTCCACTTT
.	TRBV9	TRBJ2-7	.	CASSTSWHPTYEQYF	TGTGCCAGCAGTACATCGTGGCACCCGACCTACGAGCAGTACTTC
.	TRBV6-5	TRBJ1-1	few	CASSSSPLNTEAFF	TGTGCCAGCAGTTCGTCCCCCTTGAACACTGAAGCTTTCTTT
.	TRBV6-2/TRBV6-3	TRBJ1-5	.	CASSPSVRGNQPQHF	TGTGCCAGCAGTCCTTCCGTCCGGGGCAATCAGCCCCAGCATTTT
TRBD1	TRBV2	TRBJ1-3	many	CASSAGGWSGNTIYF	TGTGCCAGCAGCGCAGGGGGATGGTCTGGAAACACCATATATTTT
.	TRBV3-1	TRBJ1-1	.	CASSQDSQTAGAEAFF	TGTGCCAGCAGCCAAGATAGCCAGACCGCTGGCGCTGAAGCTTTCTTT
.	TRBV5-6	TRBJ1-2	many	CASSRTEGIPSAGGYTF	TGTGCCAGCAGTCGCACGGAGGGAATTCCCTCCGCAGGGGGCTACACCTTC
.	TRBV30	TRBJ1-6	many	CAWSPGRLDSPLHF	TGTGCCTGGAGTCCGGGACGGCTGGATTCACCCCTCCACTTT
.	TRBV30	TRBJ1-2	.	CAWSVLLGTLNYGYTF	TGTGCCTGGAGTGTACTTTTGGGGACACTAAACTATGGCTACACCTTC
.	TRBV7-9	TRBJ1-2	many	CASRLKGDHGYTF	TGTGCCAGCAGGTTAAAGGGGGATCACGGCTACACCTTC
TRBD2	TRBV2	TRBJ2-4	.	CASDSQGLAPNIQYF	TGTGCCAGCGACAGCCAAGGACTAGCGCCAAACATTCAGTACTTC
TRBD2	TRBV3-1	TRBJ2-3	once	CASSQKGTSGFYTDTQYF	TGTGCCAGCAGCCAAAAGGGGACTAGCGGATTTTACACAGATACGCAGTATTTT
TRBD1	TRBV9	TRBJ2-2	.	CASSVAGTGDGTGELFF	TGTGCCAGCAGCGTAGCCGGGACAGGGGACGGCACCGGGGAGCTGTTTTTT
.	TRBV6-2/TRBV6-3	TRBJ2-7	many	CASSYLGRDEQYF	TGTGCCAGCAGTTACTTGGGCAGGGACGAGCAGTACTTC
.	TRBV4-1	TRBJ1-1	many	CASSQGQSTEAFF	TGCGCCAGCAGCCAGGGTCAGAGCACTGAAGCTTTCTTT
.	TRBV27	TRBJ1-2	few	CASSFRGYTF	TGTGCCAGCAGTTTCCGTGGCTACACCTTC
TRBD2	TRBV20-1	TRBJ2-3	few	CSAIGLAGLDTQYF	TGCAGTGCCATTGGACTAGCGGGTTTAGATACGCAGTATTTT
TRBD2	TRBV6-6	TRBJ2-3	.	CASSYSSWRGGDTQYF	TGTGCCAGCAGTTACTCGTCATGGCGGGGGGGCGACACGCAGTATTTT
.	TRBV6-1	TRBJ2-7	.	CASSLDNASYEQYF	TGTGCCAGCAGTCTTGACAATGCCTCCTACGAGCAGTACTTC
.	TRBV6-2/TRBV6-3	TRBJ2-3	few	CASVKGPEPYTDTQYF	TGTGCCAGCGTAAAGGGGCCGGAGCCATACACAGATACGCAGTATTTT
.	TRBV12-3/TRBV12-4	TRBJ2-3	few	CASSLTRTAQYF	TGTGCCAGCAGTTTGACTCGGACCGCGCAGTATTTT
.	TRBV11-2	TRBJ2-2	.	CASSLSSQTTGELFF	TGTGCCAGCAGCTTATCCTCACAGACCACCGGGGAGCTGTTTTTT
TRBD1	TRBV6-1	TRBJ1-5	.	CASSDRGNNQPQHF	TGTGCCAGCTCCGACAGGGGGAACAATCAGCCCCAGCATTTT
.	TRBV7-9	TRBJ1-2	.	CASSPTINYGYTF	TGTGCCAGCAGTCCGACAATTAACTATGGCTACACCTTC
TRBD1	TRBV2	TRBJ1-5	.	CASSFLTGTGNQPQHF	TGTGCCAGCAGTTTCCTGACAGGGACGGGCAATCAGCCCCAGCATTTT
.	TRBV20-1	TRBJ2-7	.	CSARDGGLSYEQYF	TGCAGTGCTAGAGATGGGGGGCTCTCCTACGAGCAGTACTTC
.	TRBV12-3/TRBV12-4	TRBJ2-7	.	CASSLQGLGEQYF	TGTGCCAGCAGTTTACAGGGCCTGGGCGAGCAGTACTTC
TRBD1	TRBV7-6	TRBJ1-1	few	CASSLEGAVNTEAFF	TGTGCCAGCAGCTTAGAGGGGGCAGTCAACACTGAAGCTTTCTTT
TRBD2	TRBV4-2	TRBJ2-3	.	CASSQTGGTAENTQYF	TGTGCCAGCAGCCAGACGGGGGGAACCGCTGAAAATACGCAGTATTTT
.	TRBV4-1	TRBJ2-7	.	CASSQQPSVPYEQYF	TGCGCCAGCAGCCAGCAGCCCTCCGTCCCCTACGAGCAGTACTTC
.	TRBV20-1	TRBJ2-5	.	CSALGETQYF	TGCAGTGCCCTTGGGGAGACCCAGTACTTC
TRBD1	TRBV6-2/TRBV6-3	TRBJ1-5	.	CASFYAVTGHNQPQHF	TGTGCCAGCTTTTACGCCGTGACAGGGCACAATCAGCCCCAGCATTTT
.	TRBV12-3/TRBV12-4	TRBJ1-1	few	CASSLDVRAEAFF	TGTGCCAGCAGTCTCGACGTTCGGGCTGAAGCTTTCTTT
TRBD1	TRBV7-8	TRBJ1-2	many	CASSLGGTGMYGYTF	TGTGCCAGCAGCTTAGGTGGGACAGGGATGTATGGCTACACCTTC
.	TRBV9	TRBJ2-5	.	CASSVSGFRETQYF	TGTGCCAGCAGCGTTTCCGGCTTCAGGGAGACCCAGTACTTC
TRBD1	TRBV5-6	TRBJ1-1	.	CASSPRQGSAFF	TGTGCCAGCAGCCCCAGACAGGGGTCGGCTTTCTTT
.	TRBV5-1	TRBJ2-3	.	CASSPRDNTDTQYF	TGCGCCAGCAGCCCCAGGGACAACACAGATACGCAGTATTTT
.	TRBV20-1	TRBJ2-7	.	CSARGTETYEQYF	TGCAGTGCTAGAGGGACAGAAACCTACGAGCAGTACTTC
TRBD1	TRBV18	TRBJ2-7	many	CASSQGAEQYF	TGTGCCAGCTCCCAGGGGGCTGAGCAGTACTTC
TRBD1	TRBV5-1	TRBJ1-1	many	CASSRQGNTEAFF	TGTGCCAGCAGCCGACAGGGGAACACTGAAGCTTTCTTT
.	TRBV30	TRBJ1-2	many	CAWSRRGQRANYGYTF	TGTGCCTGGAGTCGAAGGGGCCAGAGAGCTAACTATGGCTACACCTTC
.	TRBV18	TRBJ1-5	many	CASSPYRDNQPQHF	TGTGCCAGCTCACCCTACAGGGACAATCAGCCCCAGCATTTT
TRBD2	TRBV20-1	TRBJ2-5	.	CSASLAGVQETQYF	TGCAGTGCTAGCCTAGCGGGGGTACAAGAGACCCAGTACTTC
TRBD1	TRBV7-6	TRBJ2-1	few	CASNYGTDADEQFF	TGTGCCAGCAACTATGGGACAGACGCCGATGAGCAGTTCTTC
.	TRBV7-9	TRBJ2-5	once	CASSFYGQGETQYF	TGTGCCAGCAGCTTTTATGGTCAGGGAGAGACCCAGTACTTC
.	TRBV7-6	TRBJ1-2	few	CASSLSEAEINYGYTF	TGTGCCAGCAGCTTATCGGAGGCAGAAATAAACTATGGCTACACCTTC
.	TRBV7-6	TRBJ1-1	many	CASSPWTGATEAFF	TGTGCCAGCAGCCCCTGGACGGGAGCAACTGAAGCTTTCTTT
.	TRBV5-1	TRBJ2-3	many	CASSSRDGRDTQYF	TGCGCCAGCAGCTCCAGAGACGGACGAGATACGCAGTATTTT
.	TRBV2	TRBJ1-5	.	CASSDLGAGESGNQPQHF	TGTGCCAGCAGTGATCTGGGGGCAGGAGAAAGTGGCAATCAGCCCCAGCATTTT
TRBD1	TRBV14	TRBJ2-3	.	CASSQSTGGADTQYF	TGTGCCAGCAGCCAATCGACAGGGGGAGCAGATACGCAGTATTTT
.	TRBV2	TRBJ1-4	.	CASSVGQNPGSEKLFF	TGTGCCAGCAGTGTCGGACAGAACCCTGGAAGTGAAAAACTGTTTTTT
.	TRBV11-1	TRBJ2-1	.	CASSHWDNYDEQFF	TGTGCCAGCAGCCACTGGGACAACTACGATGAGCAGTTCTTC
TRBD2	TRBV2	TRBJ2-5	many	CASRRTSEETQYF	TGTGCCAGCAGGAGGACTAGCGAAGAGACCCAGTACTTC
TRBD1	TRBV20-1	TRBJ1-2	many	CSASNRGVYGYTF	TGCAGTGCTAGTAACAGGGGAGTCTATGGCTACACCTTC